The 9 T cell receptor beta chains listed next were all sequenced from one sample in a study of OX40 agonist ivuxolimab in advanced cancers. Only in-frame clones appear in the TCRdb table, and some are missing; sequencing was by immunoSEQ multiplex PCR. The table shows 30,000 to 40,000 clones, with roughly four fifths occurring only once. The sequences come from CD4+ or CD8+ T cells sorted from blood, collected in a trial of the OX40 agonist ivuxolimab. The receptors come from an adult with an advanced solid tumor such as melanoma, head and neck, liver or kidney cancer.

A word on this clone: Other nucleotide sequences in the sample specify the same CDR3. The chain carries TRBV5-1 and TRBJ2-7; no firm D call. The germline gives CDR1 SGHRS, CDR2 YFSETQ. V was shortened by 0 bases and J by 3 bases, with 1 base between the two germline ends. The CDR3 is 11 residues long. Written as DNA, the CDR3 is TGCGCCAGCAGCTTGGACTACGAGCAGTACTTC. Its protein is CASSLDYEQYF.

The V call is TRBV7-9, the J call TRBJ1-2; 9 bases match TRBD1. CDR1 SEHNR and CDR2 FQNEAQ come from the germline V gene (reference sequence). The CDR3 sequence is 15 residues long. The junction had 10 bases not matched to a gene; V was cut back by 5 bases and J by 6 bases. The chain's CDR3 is CASSTGQGLVDGYTF. The CDR3 DNA is TGTGCCAGCAGCACCGGACAGGGGTTAGTTGATGGCTACACCTTC. The variable domain in full, completed from reference TRBV7-9 and TRBJ1-2, reads DTGVSQNPRHKITKRGQNVTFRCDPISEHNRLYWYRQTLGQGPEFLTYFQNEAQLEKSRLLSDRFSAERPKGSFSTLEIQRTEQGDSAMYLCASSTGQGLVDGYTFGSGTRLTVV.

The chain employs TRBV5-4 and TRBJ2-7; no clear D gene. V lost 4 bases to trimming and J lost 5 bases, with 10 bases between them. Germline V gene data show CDR1 as SGHNT and CDR2 as YYREEE (reference sequence). The CDR3 length is 12 residues. The CDR3 protein is CASSPAGHEQYF. In DNA form, the CDR3 reads TGTGCCAGCAGCCCGGCCGGCCACGAGCAGTACTTC. The whole variable domain, remainder taken from reference TRBV5-4 and TRBJ2-7, is ETGVTQSPTHLIKTRGQQVTLRCSSQSGHNTVSWYQQALGQGPQFIFQYYREEENGRGNFPPRFSGLQFPNYSSELNVNALELDDSALYLCASSPAGHEQYFGPGTRLTVT.

The CDR3 DNA reads as TGCGCCAGCAGCCGCGGACAGGGCACGACGGAGGAGACCCAGTACTTC. This codes for CASSRGQGTTEETQYF. The gene calls are TRBV4-1 and TRBJ2-5; the match to TRBD1 covers 8 bases. CDR3 length: 16 residues. J gave up 5 bases and V 4 bases, and 12 bases lay outside the gene matches. Germline V gives CDR1 MGHRA, CDR2 YSYEKL.

Comments on this clone: Other DNA sequences in this specimen translate into the identical CDR3. The CDR3 nucleotides are TGTGCCAGCAGCCCGCGGACAGGGGGCCCTAATGAAAAACTGTTTTTT. Amino acids: CASSPRTGGPNEKLFF. The chain links TRBV7-9 to TRBJ1-4, with 11 bases aligning to TRBD1. J gave up 3 bases and V 5 bases, and 5 bases lay outside the gene matches. Germline V gives CDR1 SEHNR, CDR2 FQNEAQ (reference sequence). The length of the CDR3 is 16 residues.

The V call is TRBV18, the J call TRBJ2-1, with D hard to call. V was pared by 2 bases and J by 0 bases, with 11 bases between. The CDR3 consists of 16 residues. Per the germline V gene, CDR1 is KGHSH and CDR2 is LQKENI. The CDR3 coding sequence is TGTGCCAGCTCACCATTCCGCGACCCCTCCTACAATGAGCAGTTCTTC. Translated: CASSPFRDPSYNEQFF.

The chain has TRBV7-9 and TRBJ2-3; D possibly matches TRBD1 or TRBD2 (5 bases each). Germline CDR1 reads SEHNR; CDR2 reads FQNEAQ (reference sequence). V dropped 5 bases and J dropped 4 bases, with 10 bases sitting between them. The CDR3 covers 13 residues. The DNA of the CDR3 is TGTGCCAGCAGCCCTAAGGGACCAGATACGCAGTATTTT. It yields the protein CASSPKGPDTQYF.

This chain links TRBV5-4 with TRBJ1-2, with D unclear. Germline V gene lookup returns CDR1 SGHNT and CDR2 YYREEE (reference sequence). This CDR3 has 15 residues. Trimming stripped 0 bases from V and 8 bases from J, with 17 bases between. Here the CDR3 reads CASSLELRGDTGYTF. The CDR3, as DNA: TGTGCCAGCAGCTTGGAGTTGCGGGGAGATACAGGCTACACCTTC.

This chain uses TRBV7-3 with TRBJ2-2, with D tentatively TRBD1 (6 bases). Germline assignment: CDR1 SGHTA and CDR2 FQGTGA. V was clipped by 5 bases and J by 3 bases, with 13 bases between them. The CDR3 is 15 residues long. CDR3 region: CASSPQDRYTGELFF. The CDR3, as DNA: TGTGCCAGCAGCCCCCAGGACAGATACACCGGGGAGCTGTTTTTT.